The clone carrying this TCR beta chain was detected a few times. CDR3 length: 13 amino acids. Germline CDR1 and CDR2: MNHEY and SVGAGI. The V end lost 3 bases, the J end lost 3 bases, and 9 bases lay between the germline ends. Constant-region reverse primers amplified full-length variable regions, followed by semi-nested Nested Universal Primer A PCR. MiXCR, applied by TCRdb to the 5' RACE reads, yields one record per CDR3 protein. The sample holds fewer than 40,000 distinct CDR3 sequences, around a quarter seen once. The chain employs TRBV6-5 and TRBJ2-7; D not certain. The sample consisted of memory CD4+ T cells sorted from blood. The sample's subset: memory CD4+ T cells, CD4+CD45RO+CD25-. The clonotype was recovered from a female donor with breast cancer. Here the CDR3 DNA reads TGTGCCAGCAGTTATGGGGTTAGCTACGAGCAGTACTTC. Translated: CASSYGVSYEQYF.